The 19 T cell receptor beta chains listed next were all sequenced from one sample in a study of T cell clonality in common variable immunodeficiency. Clones were read by immunoSEQ multiplex PCR, and TCRdb kept only the in-frame ones, dropping some. This sample comprises 45,000 to 55,000 clones, none seen once only. Sequenced material: peripheral blood mononuclear cells. The receptor source for this set is a person aged 18 to 75 in good health.

This clone has at least ten counts. The read ends 3 residues before the CDR3 terminus; that terminus is restored from the germline J gene. The chain has TRBV7-2 and TRBJ1-1; D perhaps matches TRBD1 (5 bases). Looked up from germline, CDR1 is SGHTA and CDR2 is FQGNSA. The ends were cut back, 1 base at V and 7 bases at J, with 13 bases in the middle. The CDR3 runs to 14 residues. The CDR3 reads CASSLGLVRVEAFF. The covered CDR3 bases are TGTGCCAGCAGCTTAGGCCTTGTCAGGGTTGAA. The whole variable domain, filled in from reference TRBV7-2 and TRBJ1-1, reads GAGVSQSPSNKVTEKGKDVELRCDPISGHTALYWYRQSLGQGLEFLIYFQGNSAPDKSGLPSDRFSAERTGGSVSTLTIQRTQQEDSAVYLCASSLGLVRVEAFFGQGTRLTVV.

This clone occurred many times. Read data end 3 residues before the CDR3 end; the end is taken from the germline J gene. The V gene is TRBV20-1, the J gene TRBJ2-7; 8 positions agree with TRBD2. CDR1 is DFQATT, CDR2 SNEGSKA, per germline (reference sequence). The CDR3 loop spans 15 amino acids. Unmatched junction bases numbered 10, after V lost 0 bases and J lost 6 bases. Here the CDR3 reads CSARDVGRGPVEQYF. CDR3 bases read: TGCAGTGCTAGAGATGTCGGGAGGGGTCCCGTCGAG.

This clone was seen many times. Coverage ceases 3 residues before the CDR3 finishes, and the germline J gene fills in the end. The V gene is TRBV7-2, the J gene TRBJ2-1, with TRBD1 matching over 7 bases. The CDR3 extends over 15 amino acids. Germline CDR1 reads SGHTA; CDR2 reads FQGNSA. With V trimmed by 2 bases and J by 8 bases, 9 bases remained unmatched. The CDR3 here is CASSLFDRAIDEQFF. The sequenced CDR3 bases are TGTGCCAGCAGCTTATTTGACAGGGCTATTGATGAG.

At least ten counts were recorded for this clone. The DNA ends 3 residues before the CDR3 does, and the rest of the CDR3 is filled in from the germline J gene. This chain joins TRBV19 and TRBJ2-3, with no clear D. This CDR3 spans 12 amino acids. V lost 6 bases and J lost 5, with 9 bases in between. Germline-derived CDR1 and CDR2 are LNHDA and SQIVND (reference sequence). The CDR3 region is CASSQTQDTQYF. The CDR3 bases that were read are TGTGCCAGTAGCCAGACTCAAGATACG.

This clone was counted many times. From the germline J gene comes the end of the CDR3, since the read stops 3 residues before it. The chain recombines TRBV10-3 with TRBJ1-4; D possibly corresponds to TRBD1 (5 bases). CDR3 length equals 15 residues. V lost 0 bases and J 8 bases, leaving 13 bases between the germline ends. Germline assignment: CDR1 ENHRY and CDR2 SYGVKD. CDR3 sequence reads: CAISESGREGEKLFF. Partial CDR3 DNA: TGTGCCATCAGTGAGTCCGGCAGGGAGGGCGAAAAA.

Ten or more counts support this clone. The read halts 3 residues ahead of the CDR3 end, with the missing end drawn from the germline J gene. This chain connects TRBV20-1 to TRBJ1-4; 9 bases match TRBD1. This CDR3 region has 12 residues. CDR1 and CDR2 (germline): DFQATT, SNEGSKA (reference sequence). The DNA read from the CDR3 is TGCAGTGCTAGCGCGGGGACAGGGAAA. Residues: CSASAGTGK. The full CDR3 protein reads CSASAGTGKLFF.

This clone has a count of ten or more. The missing CDR3 end, 3 residues past where the read stops, is filled in from the germline J gene. The chain combines TRBV7-6 with TRBJ2-2; D might be TRBD1 (6 bases). This CDR3 is 13 amino acids long. Germline lookup yields CDR1 SGHVS and CDR2 FNYEAQ. V was clipped by 5 bases and J by 6 bases, with 10 bases between them. The CDR3 DNA, read in part, is TGTGCCAGCAGCCAACAGGGCGCCGGGGAG. Translated, it gives CASSQQGAGE. The full CDR3 protein reads CASSQQGAGELFF. Full variable domain (missing parts from reference TRBV7-6 and TRBJ2-2): GAGVSQSPRYKVTKRGQDVALRCDPISGHVSLYWYRQALGQGPEFLTYFNYEAQQDKSGLPNDRFSAERPEGSISTLTIQRTEQRDSAMYRCASSQQGAGELFFGEGSRLTVL.

Ten or more counts support this clone. The CDR3 end is not reached by the read, which stops 3 residues before it; the germline J gene fills it in. The V call is TRBV5-1, the J call TRBJ2-3, with 7 bases that match TRBD1. The CDR3 runs 15 residues. Germline assignment: CDR1 SGHRS and CDR2 YFSETQ. With 4 bases clipped from V and 1 base from J, the junction kept 6 bases outside the gene matches. The CDR3: CASSPDGTGTDTQYF. CDR3 DNA, as far as it was read: TGCGCCAGCAGCCCGGACGGGACAGGCACAGATACG.

This clone was picked up many times. The read comes to an end 3 residues before the CDR3 does, leaving the germline J gene to fill in the end. The gene calls are TRBV20-1 and TRBJ1-1, with D possibly TRBD1 on 5 matching bases. Germline V gene lookup returns CDR1 DFQATT and CDR2 SNEGSKA (reference sequence). The CDR3 length is 17 residues. V was shortened by 3 bases and J by 0 bases, with 20 bases between the two germline ends. CDR3 bases read: TGCAGTGCTAGGTGGGGGGGTCGAGGACACTTGAACACTGAA. Protein sequence: CSARWGGRGHLNTE. The complete CDR3 sequence is CSARWGGRGHLNTEAFF.

In this sample, this clone turned up many times. Sequencing ends 3 residues short of the CDR3 end; the germline J gene provides the rest. This chain connects TRBV27 to TRBJ1-4; D might be TRBD1 (6 bases). The CDR3 runs 15 residues. The germline V and J ends were trimmed by 4 bases and 6 bases, with 15 bases remaining between them. The germline CDR1 and CDR2 sequences are MNHEY and SMNVEV (reference sequence). The DNA read from the CDR3 is TGTGCCAGCAGTTGGAGGGGGATAGGGGATGAAAAA. This sequence encodes CASSWRGIGDEK. The CDR3 reads in full as CASSWRGIGDEKLFF.

This clone showed up many times. The CDR3 end is not reached by the read, which stops 3 residues before it; the germline J gene fills it in. V usage is TRBV20-1 and J usage is TRBJ2-6, with 10 bases identical to TRBD1. Per germline, CDR1 DFQATT and CDR2 SNEGSKA (reference sequence). CDR3 length: 16 amino acids. Trimming cost V 6 bases and J 3 bases; bases outside gene matches: 8. CDR3 bases read: TGCAGTGCGAGGGCGACAGGGGGCGTTGGGGCCAACGTC. It codes for CSARATGGVGANV. The whole CDR3 sequence reads CSARATGGVGANVLTF.

Concerning this clone: Coverage ceases 3 residues before the CDR3 finishes, and the germline J gene fills in the end. The chain has TRBV19 and TRBJ2-7; 7 nucleotides match TRBD1. Germline CDR1 LNHDA, CDR2 SQIVND (reference sequence). The CDR3 length is 14 residues. Germline trimming cut 2 bases from V and 4 bases from J; bases unmatched to any gene: 5. CDR3: CASSISGQLYEQYF. CDR3 bases read: TGTGCCAGTAGTATATCGGGACAGCTATACGAG.

This clone came up many times. The CDR3 is cut off 3 residues early in the read; its end comes from the germline J gene. The rearrangement links TRBV20-1 to TRBJ1-2, with TRBD1 matching 8 bases. CDR3 length equals 14 residues. Germline CDR1 is DFQATT and CDR2 is SNEGSKA (reference sequence). The V segment lost 5 bases and the J segment 3 bases; nucleotides outside the gene matches: 8. Here the CDR3 reads CSAATGDRDYGYTF. Partial CDR3 DNA: TGCAGTGCTGCGACAGGGGATAGGGACTATGGC.

At least ten counts were recorded for this clone. The CDR3 region is CSAREGENTEAFF. CDR3 DNA (partial): TGCAGTGCTAGAGAGGGCGAGAACACTGAA. This chain connects TRBV20-1 to TRBJ1-1; D remains ambiguous. The sequenced fragment ends 3 residues before the CDR3 boundary, so the rest is inferred from the germline J gene. This CDR3 region has 13 residues. Germline V gene lookup returns CDR1 DFQATT and CDR2 SNEGSKA (reference sequence). V gave up 0 bases and J gave up 1 base, with 6 bases separating them.

In this sample, this clone turned up many times. The read halts 3 residues ahead of the CDR3 end, with the missing end drawn from the germline J gene. The rearrangement joins TRBV11-3 to TRBJ2-3; D is ambiguous. CDR1 is SGHNT, CDR2 YENEEA, per germline. The CDR3 runs 14 residues. Trimming removed 5 bases at V and 2 bases at J, with 11 bases between. The CDR3 sequence: CASSPKGLTDTQYF. CDR3 DNA, as far as it was read: TGTGCCAGCAGCCCGAAGGGCCTCACAGATACG.

This clone was recorded many times. The CDR3 goes on 3 residues after the read ends, and that part is filled in from the germline J gene. The V call is TRBV13, the J call TRBJ2-1, with TRBD2 matching over 11 bases. The trim removed 2 bases at V and 4 bases at J, leaving 4 bases unmatched. This CDR3 has 16 amino acids. Germline CDR1 is PRHDT and CDR2 is FYEKMQ (reference sequence). CDR3 DNA (partial): TGTGCCAGCAGCTTACGACTAGCGGGAACGTACAATGAG. This translates into CASSLRLAGTYNE. The entire CDR3 reads CASSLRLAGTYNEQFF.

There are many counts of this clone. CDR3 DNA (partial): TGTGCCAGCAGCCAAGCCCCGACAGGGTTTGACACTGAA. Its protein product is CASSQAPTGFDTE. The CDR3 in its entirety is CASSQAPTGFDTEAFF. This chain connects TRBV3-1 (or the pseudogene TRBV3-2) to TRBJ1-1, with 7 bases aligning to TRBD1. With the read ending 3 residues before the CDR3 end, the germline J gene is used to fill in that end. Germline assignment: CDR1 LGHDT and CDR2 YNNKEL (reference sequence). V lost 1 base to trimming and J lost 3 bases; unmatched junction nucleotides: 8. The CDR3 covers 16 residues.

This clone came up many times. The read terminates 3 residues before the CDR3 end, so the remaining end is supplied by the germline J gene. V gene TRBV18 combines with J gene TRBJ1-5, with D unresolved. CDR3 length equals 14 residues. The V end was cut by 6 bases, the J end by 6 bases, with 15 bases between. The germline V gene encodes CDR1 KGHSH and CDR2 LQKENI. CDR3 region: CASSSSGSPQPQHF. The part of the CDR3 DNA that was read is TGTGCCAGCTCCTCGTCGGGGAGCCCTCAGCCC.

This clone was recorded many times. The sequence runs out 3 residues before the end of the CDR3; the remainder is reconstructed from the germline J gene. This chain joins TRBV30 and TRBJ1-1; 8 positions agree with TRBD1. Germline CDR1 GTSNPN, CDR2 SVGIG (reference sequence). The CDR3 has 14 residues. Unmatched junction bases numbered 4, after V lost 3 bases and J lost 1 base. The chain's CDR3 is CAWSPGQGNTEAFF. The sequenced part of the CDR3 DNA is TGTGCCTGGAGCCCCGGACAGGGGAACACTGAA.